This T cell receptor (beta chain) is drawn from a study of blood T cells in healthy people across ages. Alongside a J-beta primer mix, a sample-barcoded 5' primer served in a second PCR lasting about 7 to 11 cycles. Via MiXCR, TCRdb re-called the 5' RACE reads, giving one row per CDR3 protein. The sample contains about 2 million distinct CDR3 sequences, less than 50% of which appear only once. This clonotype was seen more than once but under ten times. The CDR3 loop spans 14 amino acids. Germline loops: CDR1 MNHNY, CDR2 SVGAGI (reference sequence). Trimming cost V 6 bases and J 0 bases, with 12 bases left between them.

The sequence derives from a woman aged 40 to 50 in good health. Material for sequencing was blood. This rearrangement joins TRBV6-6 to TRBJ2-7; possible D gene TRBD1, 5 bases. The CDR3 reads CASSQGSHSYEQYF. CDR3 DNA: TGTGCCAGCAGCCAGGGTAGCCACTCCTACGAGCAGTACTTC.